This entry lists 30 T cell receptor beta chains sequenced from one sample in a study of cytomegalovirus exposure and HLA in healthy donors. The PCR had 60 Vbeta and 13 Jbeta primers. Sequenced by immunoSEQ multiplex PCR; TCRdb stores in-frame clones only, minus some. The sample lists 150,000 to 200,000 clones, about 80% occurring once. The specimen was PBMCs. These receptor sequences come from a woman aged 18-29 years in good health and CMV-seropositive.

CDR3 amino acids: CASSQGGQGFIEKLFF. The DNA for the CDR3 is TGTGCCAGCAGCCAAGGGGGCCAGGGTTTTATTGAAAAACTGTTTTTT. This chain joins TRBV14 and TRBJ1-4; D might be TRBD1 (5 bases). Trimming cost V 1 base and J 7 bases, with 16 bases left between them. Germline V CDR1 and CDR2: SGHDN, FVKESK. This CDR3 contains 16 residues.

The chain links TRBV5-5 to TRBJ2-1; 10 bases map to TRBD1. Germline assignment: CDR1 SGHKS and CDR2 YYEKEE (reference sequence). The junction had 4 bases not matched to a gene; V was cut back by 4 bases and J by 6 bases. The CDR3 contains 14 residues. CDR3 sequence reads: CASSPGTGANEQFF. The CDR3 DNA sequence: TGTGCCAGCAGCCCAGGGACAGGGGCCAATGAGCAGTTCTTC.

The V call is TRBV4-3, the J call TRBJ1-1; the D is unclear. V shed 0 bases and J shed 1 base, with 15 bases lying between them. CDR3 size: 17 residues. Germline CDR1 and CDR2: LGHNA and YSLEER. The CDR3 nucleotides are TGCGCCAGCAGCCAAGAAGCATCGGGCGGGTGGAACACTGAAGCTTTCTTT. This gives the protein CASSQEASGGWNTEAFF.

The chain couples TRBV30 to TRBJ1-2, with 9 positions matching TRBD1. Trimming cost V 4 bases and J 4 bases; bases outside gene matches: 10. Looked up from germline, CDR1 is GTSNPN and CDR2 is SVGIG (reference sequence). CDR3 length: 15 residues. The CDR3: CAWNLGTGQVYGYTF. The CDR3 nucleotides are TGTGCCTGGAATTTAGGGACAGGGCAAGTCTATGGCTACACCTTC.

The V and J genes are TRBV29-1 and TRBJ1-3; 8 bases agree with TRBD1. CDR1 and CDR2 (germline): SQVTM, ANQGSEA. Trimming took 6 bases from V and 4 from J; bases not matched to a gene: 5. The CDR3 runs to 13 residues. The CDR3 spells CSVYRGYGNTIYF. CDR3 coding DNA: TGCAGCGTCTACAGGGGGTACGGAAACACCATATATTTT. Looking up the rest from reference TRBV29-1 and TRBJ1-3 gives the full variable domain: SAVISQKPSRDICQRGTSLTIQCQVDSQVTMMFWYRQQPGQSLTLIATANQGSEATYESGFVIDKFPISRPNLTFSTLTVSNMSPEDSSIYLCSVYRGYGNTIYFGEGSWLTVV.

The V call is TRBV30, the J call TRBJ1-2; D might be TRBD1 (6 bases). Trimming took 1 base from V and 5 from J, leaving 11 bases between them. Germline V gene lookup returns CDR1 GTSNPN and CDR2 SVGIG (reference sequence). The CDR3 has 13 residues. Here the CDR3 DNA reads TGTGCCTGGAGTGCCGCAGGGGAGTATGGCTACACCTTC. It translates to CAWSAAGEYGYTF.

The V gene is TRBV6-4, the J gene TRBJ2-3, with 10 bases identical to TRBD2. The V gene end was trimmed by 3 bases and the J gene end by 3 bases; junction bases not matched to a gene: 6. Germline V lookup: CDR1 MRHNA, CDR2 SNTAGT. This CDR3 is 16 amino acids long. CDR3 residues: CASSESAGGPTDTQYF. In nucleotides, the CDR3 is TGTGCCAGCAGTGAATCAGCGGGGGGGCCAACAGATACGCAGTATTTT.

The chain combines TRBV28 with TRBJ1-4; 8 bases are shared with TRBD1. The V segment lost 4 bases and the J segment 5 bases; nucleotides outside the gene matches: 9. This CDR3 is built from 16 residues. Germline values: CDR1 MDHEN, CDR2 SYDVKM. CDR3 DNA sequence: TGTGCCAGCAGTTCCTACGGACAGGGAACAAATGAAAAACTGTTTTTT. Translating it yields CASSSYGQGTNEKLFF.

The genes are TRBV30 and TRBJ2-3; TRBD2 aligns across 12 bases. Trimming removed 4 bases from V and 9 bases from J; junction bases left unmatched: 5. The CDR3 has 13 residues. CDR1 is GTSNPN, CDR2 SVGIG, per germline (reference sequence). The CDR3 sequence is CAWTSSGGVTQYF. In nucleotides, the CDR3 is TGTGCCTGGACCTCTAGCGGGGGGGTGACGCAGTATTTT.

In DNA, the CDR3 is TGTGCCAGCAGCGAGACGGGAGGCTCCCACTACGAGCAGTACTTC. Translation: CASSETGGSHYEQYF. The chain carries TRBV2 and TRBJ2-7; the match to TRBD2 covers 7 bases. CDR1 and CDR2 from the germline V gene are SNHLY and FYNNEI. Unmatched junction bases numbered 11, after V lost 6 bases and J lost 3 bases. The CDR3 consists of 15 residues. Together with reference TRBV2 and TRBJ2-7, the CDR3 gives the full variable domain: EPEVTQTPSHQVTQMGQEVILRCVPISNHLYFYWYRQILGQKVEFLVSFYNNEISEKSEIFDDQFSVERPDGSNFTLKIRSTKLEDSAMYFCASSETGGSHYEQYFGPGTRLTVT.

In the case of this clone: Its ends do not fully match the called genes, so a read error is possible. This chain links TRBV6-1 with TRBJ2-3; TRBD2 is a possible D gene (5 bases). The CDR3 loop spans 13 amino acids. Germline CDR1 reads MNHNS; CDR2 reads SASEGT. CDR3 sequence reads: CASSASRGPSISF. The CDR3 coding sequence is TGTGCCAGCAGTGCATCGCGAGGGCCCTCCATTTCTTTT.

Only a few counts were recorded for this clone. The chain combines TRBV27 with TRBJ2-1; 8 nucleotides align to TRBD1. The CDR3 covers 15 residues. Germline lookup yields CDR1 MNHEY and CDR2 SMNVEV (reference sequence). Unmatched junction bases numbered 7, after V lost 5 bases and J lost 4 bases. The CDR3 DNA is TGTGCCAGCAGTAACCGGGACAGGCCTTACAATGAGCAGTTCTTC. This translates into CASSNRDRPYNEQFF.

The J gene is TRBJ2-7, the V gene TRBV10-3; 9 bases are shared with TRBD2. The CDR3 runs to 14 residues. V shed 2 bases, J shed 6 bases, and the junction held 5 bases outside the gene matches. Germline V gives CDR1 ENHRY, CDR2 SYGVKD. DNA of the CDR3: TGTGCCATCAGTGAGGCGGGGGGGCCCATCGAGCAGTACTTC. Protein product: CAISEAGGPIEQYF.

The rearrangement uses TRBV19 and TRBJ2-1, with 7 bases fitting TRBD2. The germline gives CDR1 LNHDA, CDR2 SQIVND (reference sequence). The CDR3 is 13 amino acids. J was trimmed by 3 bases and V by 6 bases; bases with no gene match: 2. The CDR3 nucleotides read TGTGCCAGTAGCGGGGGGTACTACAATGAGCAGTTCTTC. The encoded protein is CASSGGYYNEQFF.

The chain employs TRBV4-2 and TRBJ1-2, with D uncertain. CDR1 is LGHNA and CDR2 is YNFKEQ in the germline V gene. Trimming removed 1 base from V and 3 bases from J, with 12 bases in between. The CDR3 sequence is 15 residues long. The chain's CDR3 is CASSQAWGGDYGYTF. The CDR3 DNA sequence: TGTGCCAGCAGCCAAGCTTGGGGAGGAGACTATGGCTACACCTTC.

The table lists this clone with a few counts. This chain connects TRBV7-3 to TRBJ2-1; 7 positions agree with TRBD1. This CDR3 region has 15 residues. J was trimmed by 7 bases and V by 5 bases; bases with no gene match: 11. Germline CDR1 and CDR2: SGHTA and FQGTGA. The CDR3 loop reads CASSRNRGMENEQFF. In nucleotides, the CDR3 is TGTGCCAGCAGCCGGAACAGGGGAATGGAAAATGAGCAGTTCTTC.

The CDR3 region is CASSFGLWAGGTEAFF. CDR3 sequence (DNA): TGTGCCAGCAGCTTTGGTTTGTGGGCAGGGGGAACTGAAGCTTTCTTT. The chain recombines TRBV11-2 with TRBJ1-1, with TRBD1 matching over 7 bases. With V trimmed by 3 bases and J by 5 bases, 12 bases remained unmatched. There are 16 residues in the CDR3. Germline CDR1 reads SGHAT; CDR2 reads FQNNGV.

The chain carries TRBV7-3 and TRBJ2-3; TRBD2 matches at 8 bases. The CDR3 has 16 residues. Germline V CDR1 and CDR2: SGHTA, FQGTGA. V was clipped by 6 bases and J by 2 bases; unmatched bases: 10. CDR3 amino acids: CASRFSPRGVTDTQYF. The CDR3 bases are TGTGCCAGCAGATTCTCCCCGCGGGGGGTCACAGATACGCAGTATTTT.

The genes are TRBV4-1 and TRBJ1-5; 10 bases are a match to TRBD1. V lost 0 bases, J lost 2 bases, and 1 base stayed unmatched. CDR3 length: 16 amino acids. In germline, CDR1 is MGHRA, CDR2 YSYEKL. The CDR3 reads CASSQDGTGGNQPQHF. CDR3 DNA sequence: TGCGCCAGCAGCCAAGATGGGACAGGGGGCAATCAGCCCCAGCATTTT.

CDR3 residues: CASRGGALAEQYF. In DNA form, the CDR3 reads TGTGCCAGCAGGGGAGGGGCCCTAGCCGAGCAGTACTTC. The chain couples TRBV2 to TRBJ2-7, with TRBD2 matching 7 bases. The V segment lost 6 bases and the J segment 6 bases; nucleotides outside the gene matches: 8. Germline values: CDR1 SNHLY, CDR2 FYNNEI. The CDR3 has 13 residues.

The rearrangement links TRBV6-1 to TRBJ2-4; D ambiguous. The CDR3 covers 12 residues. The V end was cut by 5 bases, the J end by 15 bases, with 17 bases between. CDR1 is MNHNS, CDR2 SASEGT, per germline. The CDR3 DNA is TGTGCCAGCAGTCACCTTAATGACTTCTTGTACTTC. Its protein is CASSHLNDFLYF.

This clone appeared a single time. The gene calls are TRBV29-1 and TRBJ2-5; a weak D match, TRBD2 (6 bases). The CDR3 sequence is 12 residues long. Looked up from germline, CDR1 is SQVTM and CDR2 is ANQGSEA. V dropped 7 bases and J dropped 4 bases, with 13 bases sitting between them. CDR3 sequence: CSAGTGVETQYF. The CDR3 DNA reads as TGCAGCGCCGGGACGGGAGTAGAGACCCAGTACTTC.

This sequence joins TRBV19 and TRBJ1-2, with a weak D call TRBD1 (5 bases). V lost 4 bases and J lost 4, with 7 bases in between. The CDR3 contains 12 residues. The germline CDR1 and CDR2 sequences are LNHDA and SQIVND (reference sequence). The CDR3 coding sequence is TGTGCCAGTAGTACAGGGCGCTATGGCTACACCTTC. Its translation: CASSTGRYGYTF.

The chain recombines TRBV7-2 with TRBJ1-3; no definite D call. The V gene lost 1 base and the J gene lost 7 bases, with 11 bases spanning the gap. The germline gives CDR1 SGHTA, CDR2 FQGNSA. This CDR3 is built from 14 residues. CDR3 sequence: CASSLGVNSNTIYF. CDR3 nucleotide sequence: TGTGCCAGCAGCTTAGGGGTTAACAGCAACACCATATATTTT.

The genes are TRBV6-5 and TRBJ2-2; 8 bases line up with TRBD1. The V segment lost 0 bases and the J segment 8 bases; nucleotides outside the gene matches: 5. CDR1 is MNHEY, CDR2 SVGAGI, per germline. The CDR3 is made up of 15 amino acids. The CDR3 nucleotides read TGTGCCAGCAGTTACTCTGACAGGGGAAGGGGGGAGCTGTTTTTT. It yields the protein CASSYSDRGRGELFF.

The V call is TRBV19, the J call TRBJ1-6; the D is unclear. The length of the CDR3 is 13 residues. Germline CDR1 is LNHDA and CDR2 is SQIVND (reference sequence). The V end was cut by 7 bases, the J end by 10 bases, with 14 bases between. CDR3 sequence reads: CASTLGSPSPLHF. CDR3 sequence (DNA): TGTGCCAGTACCCTGGGGAGTCCATCACCCCTCCACTTT.

In regard to this clone: One end of the junction is discordant with germline, which a read error may explain. The V and J genes are TRBV27 and TRBJ1-5; 9 nucleotides line up with TRBD1. The germline gives CDR1 MNHEY, CDR2 SMNVEV (reference sequence). This CDR3 has 15 amino acids. The CDR3 loop reads CVSKSGQGGNQPQHF. CDR3 nucleotides: TGTGTCAGCAAATCGGGACAGGGTGGGAATCAGCCCCAGCATTTT.

The J gene is TRBJ2-3, the V gene TRBV30; 11 bases fit TRBD2. This CDR3 contains 16 residues. V shed 0 bases, J shed 1 base, and the junction held 3 bases outside the gene matches. The germline gives CDR1 GTSNPN, CDR2 SVGIG (reference sequence). In DNA form, the CDR3 reads TGTGCCTGGAGTGTAAAGACTAGCGGGGGCACAGATACGCAGTATTTT. Amino acid sequence: CAWSVKTSGGTDTQYF.

The rearrangement uses TRBV5-4 and TRBJ2-1; D not resolved. Trimming left V 4 bases short and J 7 bases short, with 9 bases between. This CDR3 spans 12 amino acids. Looked up from germline, CDR1 is SGHNT and CDR2 is YYREEE (reference sequence). CDR3 sequence: CASSMTGNEQFF. The DNA for the CDR3 is TGTGCCAGCAGCATGACTGGTAATGAGCAGTTCTTC.

The chain is built from TRBV4-1 and TRBJ1-2; 8 nucleotides match TRBD1. The CDR3 is 15 amino acids. Germline V gives CDR1 MGHRA, CDR2 YSYEKL. V trimming: 4 bases; J trimming: 2 bases; junction bases outside the gene matches: 6. The DNA for the CDR3 is TGCGCCAGCAGCCTCCGGACAGGGAGCAACTATGGCTACACCTTC. It encodes CASSLRTGSNYGYTF.